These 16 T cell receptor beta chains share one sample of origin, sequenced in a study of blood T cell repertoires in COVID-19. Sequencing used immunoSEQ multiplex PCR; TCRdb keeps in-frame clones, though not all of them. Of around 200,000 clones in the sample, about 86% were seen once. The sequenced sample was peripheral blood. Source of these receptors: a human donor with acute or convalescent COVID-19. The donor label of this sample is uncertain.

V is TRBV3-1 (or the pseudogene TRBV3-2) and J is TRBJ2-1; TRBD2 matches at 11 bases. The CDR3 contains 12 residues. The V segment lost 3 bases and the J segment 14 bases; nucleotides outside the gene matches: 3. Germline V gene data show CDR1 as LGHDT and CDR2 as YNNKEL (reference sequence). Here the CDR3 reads CASSHQTSGKFF. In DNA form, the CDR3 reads TGTGCCAGCAGCCACCAGACTAGCGGGAAGTTCTTC.

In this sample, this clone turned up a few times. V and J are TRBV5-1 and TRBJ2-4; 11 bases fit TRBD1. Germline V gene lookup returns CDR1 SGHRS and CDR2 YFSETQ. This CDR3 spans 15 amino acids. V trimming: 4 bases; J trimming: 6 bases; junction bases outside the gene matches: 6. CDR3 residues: CASSAGTGGGNIQYF. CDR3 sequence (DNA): TGCGCCAGCAGCGCCGGGACAGGGGGAGGAAACATTCAGTACTTC.

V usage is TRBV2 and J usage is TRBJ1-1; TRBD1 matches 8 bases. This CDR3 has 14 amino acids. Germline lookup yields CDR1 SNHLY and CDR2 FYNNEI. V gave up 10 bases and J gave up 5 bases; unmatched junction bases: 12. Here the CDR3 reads CATRQGWVGTEAFF. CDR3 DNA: TGTGCCACCCGACAGGGGTGGGTAGGGACTGAAGCTTTCTTT.

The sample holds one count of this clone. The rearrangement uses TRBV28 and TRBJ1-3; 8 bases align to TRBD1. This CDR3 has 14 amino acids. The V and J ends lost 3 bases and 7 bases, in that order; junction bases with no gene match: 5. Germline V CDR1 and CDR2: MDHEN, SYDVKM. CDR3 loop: CASSFRGPGNTIYF. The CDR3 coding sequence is TGTGCCAGCAGTTTCAGGGGGCCGGGGAACACCATATATTTT.

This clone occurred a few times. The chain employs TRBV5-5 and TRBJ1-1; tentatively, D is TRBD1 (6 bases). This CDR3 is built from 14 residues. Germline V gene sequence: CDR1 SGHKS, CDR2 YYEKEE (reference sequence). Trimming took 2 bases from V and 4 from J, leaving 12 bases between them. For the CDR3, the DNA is TGTGCCAGCAGCTTTAGTCCAGGGGTCACTGAAGCTTTCTTT. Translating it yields CASSFSPGVTEAFF. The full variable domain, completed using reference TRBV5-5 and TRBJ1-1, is DAGVTQSPTHLIKTRGQQVTLRCSPISGHKSVSWYQQVLGQGPQFIFQYYEKEERGRGNFPDRFSARQFPNYSSELNVNALLLGDSALYLCASSFSPGVTEAFFGQGTRLTVV.

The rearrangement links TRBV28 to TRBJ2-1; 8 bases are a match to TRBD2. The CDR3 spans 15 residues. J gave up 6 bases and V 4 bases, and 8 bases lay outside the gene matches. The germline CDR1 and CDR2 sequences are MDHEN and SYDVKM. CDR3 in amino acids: CASSSGRAEINEQFF. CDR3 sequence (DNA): TGTGCCAGCAGTTCCGGGAGGGCCGAAATCAATGAGCAGTTCTTC.

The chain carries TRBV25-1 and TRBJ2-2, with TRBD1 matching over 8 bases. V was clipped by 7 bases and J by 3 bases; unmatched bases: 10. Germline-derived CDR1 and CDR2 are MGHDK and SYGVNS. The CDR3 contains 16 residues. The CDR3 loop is CASTQSGGPDTGELFF. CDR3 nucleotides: TGTGCCAGCACCCAATCAGGGGGCCCGGACACCGGGGAGCTGTTTTTT.

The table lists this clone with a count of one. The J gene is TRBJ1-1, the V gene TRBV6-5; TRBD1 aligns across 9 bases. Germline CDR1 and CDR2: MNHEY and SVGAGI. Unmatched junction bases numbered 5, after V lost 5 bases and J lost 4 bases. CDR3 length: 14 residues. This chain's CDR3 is CASSSEGQGTEAFF. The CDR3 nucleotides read TGTGCCAGCAGTAGCGAGGGACAGGGCACTGAAGCTTTCTTT.

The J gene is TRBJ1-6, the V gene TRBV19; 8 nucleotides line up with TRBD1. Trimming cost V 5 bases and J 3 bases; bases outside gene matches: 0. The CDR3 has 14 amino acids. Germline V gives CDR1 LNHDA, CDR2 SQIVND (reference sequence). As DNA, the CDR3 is TGTGCCAGTAGTGGGACAGGCTATAATTCACCCCTCCACTTT. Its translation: CASSGTGYNSPLHF.

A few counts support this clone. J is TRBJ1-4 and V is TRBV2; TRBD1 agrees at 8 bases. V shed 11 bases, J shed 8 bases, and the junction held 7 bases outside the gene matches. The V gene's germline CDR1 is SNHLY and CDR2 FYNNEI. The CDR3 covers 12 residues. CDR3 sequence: CAGDRGNEKLFF. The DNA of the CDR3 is TGTGCCGGAGACAGGGGCAACGAAAAACTGTTTTTT.

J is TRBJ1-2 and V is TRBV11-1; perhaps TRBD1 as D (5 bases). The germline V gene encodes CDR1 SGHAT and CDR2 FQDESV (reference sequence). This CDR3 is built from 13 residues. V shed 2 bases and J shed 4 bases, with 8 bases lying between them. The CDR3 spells CASSLRDSYGYTF. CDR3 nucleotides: TGTGCCAGCAGCTTAAGGGACTCCTATGGCTACACCTTC.

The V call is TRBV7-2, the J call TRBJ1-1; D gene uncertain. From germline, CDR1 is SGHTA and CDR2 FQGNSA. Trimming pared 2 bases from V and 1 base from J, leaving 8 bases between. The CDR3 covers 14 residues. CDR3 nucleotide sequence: TGTGCCAGCAGCTTAATAACAGCGAACACTGAAGCTTTCTTT. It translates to CASSLITANTEAFF. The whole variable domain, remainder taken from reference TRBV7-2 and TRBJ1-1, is GAGVSQSPSNKVTEKGKDVELRCDPISGHTALYWYRQSLGQGLEFLIYFQGNSAPDKSGLPSDRFSAERTGGSVSTLTIQRTQQEDSAVYLCASSLITANTEAFFGQGTRLTVV.

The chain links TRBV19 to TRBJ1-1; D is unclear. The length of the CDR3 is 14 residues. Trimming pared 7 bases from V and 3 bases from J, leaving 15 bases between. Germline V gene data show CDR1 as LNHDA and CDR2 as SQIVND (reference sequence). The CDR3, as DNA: TGTGCCAGTACCCACCGTGGGCTTGACACTGAAGCTTTCTTT. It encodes CASTHRGLDTEAFF.

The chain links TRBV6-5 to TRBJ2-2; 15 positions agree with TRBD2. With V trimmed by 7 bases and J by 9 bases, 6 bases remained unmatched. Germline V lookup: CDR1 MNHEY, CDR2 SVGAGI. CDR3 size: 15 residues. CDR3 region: CASTRTSGGARELFF. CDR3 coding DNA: TGTGCCAGCACCAGGACTAGCGGGGGGGCCCGGGAGCTGTTTTTT.

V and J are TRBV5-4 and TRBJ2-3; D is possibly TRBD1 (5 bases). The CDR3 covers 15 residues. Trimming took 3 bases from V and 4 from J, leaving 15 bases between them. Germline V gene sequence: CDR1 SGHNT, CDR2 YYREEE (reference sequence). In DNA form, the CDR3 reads TGTGCCAGCAGCTCAGGCCCAGTGGGGCCAGATACGCAGTATTTT. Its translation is CASSSGPVGPDTQYF.

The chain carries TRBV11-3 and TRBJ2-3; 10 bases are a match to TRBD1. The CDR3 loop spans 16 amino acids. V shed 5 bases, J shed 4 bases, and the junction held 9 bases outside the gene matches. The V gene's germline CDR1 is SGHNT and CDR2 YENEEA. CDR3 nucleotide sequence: TGTGCCAGCAGCCGCCGGACAGGGGGAGGGGCAGATACGCAGTATTTT. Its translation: CASSRRTGGGADTQYF. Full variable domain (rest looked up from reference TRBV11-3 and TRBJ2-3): EAGVVQSPRYKIIEKKQPVAFWCNPISGHNTLYWYLQNLGQGPELLIRYENEEAVDDSQLPKDRFSAERLKGVDSTLKIQPAELGDSAVYLCASSRRTGGGADTQYFGPGTRLTVL.